This paragraph reports one TCR beta chain. As yet, its antigen is unknown. Primers for the PCR totalled 60 Vbeta and 13 Jbeta. Measured with immunoSEQ multiplex PCR; TCRdb has only the in-frame clones, and not every one. The sample lists about 140,000 clones; about four fifths were seen once. Germline assignment: CDR1 SGHRS and CDR2 YFSETQ. The V and J ends lost 2 bases and 2 bases, in that order; junction bases with no gene match: 7. CDR3 size: 15 residues. Each of the donors was a healthy bone marrow donor. The sample originates from a study of cytomegalovirus exposure and HLA in healthy donors. Study-wide results and caveats: Data from an earlier analysis indicated that most TCR beta V segments were productive either about 90% or about 30% of the time. HLA-A and HLA-B allele assignments for most subjects were reportedly predicted accurately using TCR beta sequences. Associated with HLA alleles at 0.05 false discovery rate in a later analysis were over 15,000 TCR beta sequences.

This chain joins TRBV5-1 and TRBJ2-7; 7 bases map to TRBD2. The sample consisted of PBMCs. The receptor was isolated from a young man in good health and CMV-seronegative. CDR3 residues: CASSLKRGLTYEQYF. CDR3 coding DNA: TGCGCCAGCAGCTTAAAGCGGGGCCTTACCTACGAGCAGTACTTC.